The 23 T cell receptor beta chains given below trace back to one sample, sequenced in a study of T cells after yellow fever vaccination. TCRdb redid the calling of the 5' RACE reads with MiXCR, one entry per CDR3 protein. Of roughly 500,000 distinct CDR3 sequences listed, 15% to 20% were seen once; the top ten hold roughly 13%. The sample was PBMCs, taken 15 days after the yellow fever booster vaccination. The origin of the receptors is a man younger than 40 who received the YFV17D yellow fever vaccine.

The chain combines TRBV6-1 with TRBJ2-7; 10 bases agree with TRBD1. The germline CDR1 and CDR2 sequences are MNHNS and SASEGT. V shed 6 bases and J 5 bases; nucleotides not matched to a gene: 13. This CDR3 has 16 amino acids. As DNA, the CDR3 is TGTGCCAGCAGACGGCAGGGGACAGGGGCTGCCAACGAGCAGTACTTC. This encodes CASRRQGTGAANEQYF.

The chain carries TRBV2 and TRBJ2-3; D not certain. The V end was cut by 4 bases, the J end by 5 bases, with 13 bases between. The germline CDR1 and CDR2 sequences are SNHLY and FYNNEI. The CDR3 extends over 14 amino acids. The CDR3 sequence is CASSARSRLDTQYF. CDR3 in DNA: TGTGCCAGCAGTGCGAGGTCGAGGTTAGATACGCAGTATTTT.

This chain uses TRBV6-5 with TRBJ1-2; D is unresolved. Germline CDR1 and CDR2: MNHEY and SVGAGI. Deletions cut 6 bases from V and 3 bases from J, with 11 bases between. The CDR3 length is 13 residues. CDR3 sequence reads: CASSLQEYYGYTF. As DNA, the CDR3 is TGTGCCAGCAGCCTTCAGGAATACTATGGCTACACCTTC.

In its sample, this clonotype was seen many times. This chain joins TRBV20-1 and TRBJ2-1; the D is unclear. Germline lookup yields CDR1 DFQATT and CDR2 SNEGSKA (reference sequence). This CDR3 contains 11 residues. V gave up 0 bases and J gave up 11 bases, with 8 bases separating them. CDR3 in DNA: TGCAGTGCTAGAGATCCGCCTCAGCAGTTCTTC. This sequence encodes CSARDPPQQFF.

In this sample, this clonotype turned up a few times. V is TRBV29-1 and J is TRBJ2-7; TRBD2 agrees at 7 bases. After removal of 5 bases from V and 1 base from J, the junction contained 5 bases not matched to a gene. The CDR3 is 13 residues long. In germline, CDR1 is SQVTM, CDR2 ANQGSEA. CDR3 sequence (DNA): TGCAGCGTTATAGCGGGCCCGTCCTACGAGCAGTACTTC. Residues: CSVIAGPSYEQYF.

This clonotype was observed a few times. This chain links TRBV9 with TRBJ2-3, with TRBD1 matching over 10 bases. This CDR3 comprises 16 residues. In germline, CDR1 is SGDLS, CDR2 YYNGEE. V lost 4 bases to trimming and J lost 1 base; unmatched junction nucleotides: 6. The CDR3 here is CASSTWDRGGTDTQYF. CDR3 nucleotide sequence: TGTGCCAGCAGCACCTGGGACAGGGGTGGCACAGATACGCAGTATTTT.

The chain uses TRBV3-1 and TRBJ1-4, with D unclear. The V end was cut by 4 bases, the J end by 8 bases, with 8 bases between. From germline, CDR1 is LGHDT and CDR2 YNNKEL (reference sequence). This CDR3 is built from 12 residues. CDR3 DNA sequence: TGTGCCAGCAGCCGGGGATCCGAAAAACTGTTTTTT. Translating it yields CASSRGSEKLFF.

This clonotype was counted between two and nine times. The gene calls are TRBV25-1 and TRBJ2-1; TRBD2 aligns across 11 bases. Per germline, CDR1 MGHDK and CDR2 SYGVNS. The V segment lost 1 base and the J segment 7 bases; nucleotides outside the gene matches: 3. This CDR3 is 15 amino acids long. The CDR3 here is CASSESTSGRNEQFF. The CDR3, as DNA: TGTGCCAGCAGTGAATCAACTAGCGGGAGAAATGAGCAGTTCTTC.

This clonotype has only a few counts. The J gene is TRBJ2-7, the V gene TRBV7-9; 7 bases map to TRBD1. This CDR3 is built from 17 residues. The junction had 15 bases not matched to a gene; V was cut back by 1 base and J by 6 bases. CDR1 and CDR2 from the germline V gene are SEHNR and FQNEAQ (reference sequence). CDR3 nucleotides: TGTGCCAGCAGCTTAGAATGGTCGGCAGGGGGATTTAGCGAGCAGTACTTC. Protein: CASSLEWSAGGFSEQYF.

The chain couples TRBV5-1 to TRBJ1-2; no definite D call. V gave up 1 base and J gave up 5 bases, with 12 bases separating them. The CDR3 has 14 amino acids. Germline values: CDR1 SGHRS, CDR2 YFSETQ. The CDR3 here is CASSLRSSLYGYTF. The CDR3 DNA is TGCGCCAGCAGCTTGCGATCGTCACTATATGGCTACACCTTC.

This clonotype was recorded a few times. CDR3 amino acids: CASSFLGPGSPLHF. As DNA, the CDR3 is TGTGCCAGCAGCTTTCTCGGTCCTGGATCACCCCTCCACTTT. The V call is TRBV7-2, the J call TRBJ1-6; D remains unclear. The germline V and J ends were trimmed by 3 bases and 10 bases, with 13 bases remaining between them. Germline CDR1 and CDR2: SGHTA and FQGNSA. This CDR3 spans 14 amino acids.

The J gene is TRBJ2-7, the V gene TRBV21-1; TRBD1 is taken as the D call from the table, unchecked against the DNA. TRBV21-1 is a recognized pseudogene. The CDR3 spans 14 residues. In nucleotides, the CDR3 is TGTGCCAGCACAGGGGACAGGGCAAACGACGAGCAGTACTTC. Translated: CASTGDRANDEQYF.

The sample holds a few counts of this clonotype. This chain links TRBV5-8 with TRBJ2-7, with a weak D call TRBD1 (6 bases). V lost 2 bases and J 1 base, leaving 10 bases between the germline ends. The CDR3 extends over 14 amino acids. The V gene's germline CDR1 is SGHTS and CDR2 YDEGEE. CDR3 region: CASSLGQRSYEQYF. CDR3 sequence (DNA): TGTGCCAGCAGCTTAGGACAGCGATCCTACGAGCAGTACTTC.

The rearrangement uses TRBV6-2 or TRBV6-3 and TRBJ1-5, with 7 bases fitting TRBD1. V lost 6 bases to trimming and J lost 0 bases; unmatched junction nucleotides: 8. Germline V gives CDR1 MNHEY, CDR2 SVGEGT. The CDR3 has 16 amino acids. This chain's CDR3 is CASRDGTDYSNQPQHF. CDR3 nucleotides: TGTGCCAGCAGAGACGGGACAGACTATAGCAATCAGCCCCAGCATTTT.

The rearrangement uses TRBV6-2 or TRBV6-3 and TRBJ2-7; 7 nucleotides align to TRBD1. J was trimmed by 2 bases and V by 6 bases; bases with no gene match: 7. The CDR3 extends over 14 amino acids. The germline gives CDR1 MNHEY, CDR2 SVGEGT. The CDR3 protein is CASRRQGFPYEQYF. CDR3 sequence (DNA): TGTGCCAGCAGACGACAGGGTTTCCCCTACGAGCAGTACTTC.

The CDR3 region is CASSDSISYEQYF. Here the CDR3 DNA reads TGTGCCAGCTCGGACAGTATCTCCTACGAGCAGTACTTC. The chain employs TRBV18 and TRBJ2-7; tentative D call: TRBD1 (6 bases). This CDR3 has 13 residues. V was clipped by 6 bases and J by 0 bases, with 9 bases between them. CDR1 KGHSH and CDR2 LQKENI come from the germline V gene.

This clonotype occurred a few times. The chain carries TRBV19 and TRBJ2-4; D is possibly TRBD2 (6 bases). The CDR3 spans 14 residues. V was shortened by 3 bases and J by 7 bases, with 13 bases between the two germline ends. Per germline, CDR1 LNHDA and CDR2 SQIVND (reference sequence). The CDR3 loop is CASSIGRDRNIQYF. DNA for the CDR3: TGTGCCAGTAGTATCGGGCGGGATAGGAACATTCAGTACTTC.

This clonotype was observed a few times. This chain joins TRBV5-1 and TRBJ2-7, with D possibly TRBD1 on 6 matching bases. Germline assignment: CDR1 SGHRS and CDR2 YFSETQ. V lost 0 bases, J lost 7 bases, and 8 bases lay in between. The CDR3 has 12 residues. The CDR3 bases are TGCGCCAGCAGCTTGGAGGGGGAAGAGCAGTACTTC. Protein product: CASSLEGEEQYF.

V is TRBV20-1 and J is TRBJ2-7, with a tentative D call TRBD1 (6 bases). This CDR3 is 14 amino acids long. Germline CDR1 is DFQATT and CDR2 is SNEGSKA (reference sequence). V shed 6 bases and J shed 7 bases, with 22 bases lying between them. CDR3 coding DNA: TGCAGTGCGGCTAAGGGGGTTTTTTCAAAGGAGCAGTACTTC. Its protein product is CSAAKGVFSKEQYF.

CDR3 protein: CSARGTSGDQETQYF. The CDR3 DNA sequence: TGCAGTGCTAGAGGCACTAGCGGGGACCAAGAGACCCAGTACTTC. The chain is built from TRBV20-1 and TRBJ2-5, with 10 bases that match TRBD2. J gave up 0 bases and V 1 base, and 2 bases lay outside the gene matches. The CDR3 runs 15 residues. From germline, CDR1 is DFQATT and CDR2 SNEGSKA (reference sequence).

The chain has TRBV28 and TRBJ2-7; TRBD1 matches at 9 bases. J was trimmed by 1 base and V by 4 bases; bases with no gene match: 5. Per germline, CDR1 MDHEN and CDR2 SYDVKM. The CDR3 extends over 15 amino acids. CDR3 coding DNA: TGTGCCAGCAGTTCAACAGGGGGCGCTTCCTACGAGCAGTACTTC. Protein: CASSSTGGASYEQYF. Using reference TRBV28 and TRBJ2-7 for the parts outside the CDR3, the full variable domain is DVKVTQSSRYLVKRTGEKVFLECVQDMDHENMFWYRQDPGLGLRLIYFSYDVKMKEKGDIPEGYSVSREKKERFSLILESASTNQTSMYLCASSSTGGASYEQYFGPGTRLTVT.

This sequence joins TRBV29-1 and TRBJ2-2, with a weak D call TRBD2 (6 bases). Germline CDR1 is SQVTM and CDR2 is ANQGSEA. This CDR3 spans 11 amino acids. The DNA for the CDR3 is TGCGCGGTGGGGGGCACCGGGGAGCTGTTTTTT. It translates to CAVGGTGELFF.

This clonotype has a count of ten or more. V usage is TRBV5-1 and J usage is TRBJ2-1, with D maybe TRBD2 (6 bases). Looked up from germline, CDR1 is SGHRS and CDR2 is YFSETQ. Trimming cost V 3 bases and J 6 bases, with 16 bases left between them. This CDR3 comprises 15 residues. The CDR3 sequence is CASSSGTALSNEQFF. The CDR3 region has the DNA TGCGCCAGCAGCTCGGGGACTGCCCTCTCCAATGAGCAGTTCTTC.